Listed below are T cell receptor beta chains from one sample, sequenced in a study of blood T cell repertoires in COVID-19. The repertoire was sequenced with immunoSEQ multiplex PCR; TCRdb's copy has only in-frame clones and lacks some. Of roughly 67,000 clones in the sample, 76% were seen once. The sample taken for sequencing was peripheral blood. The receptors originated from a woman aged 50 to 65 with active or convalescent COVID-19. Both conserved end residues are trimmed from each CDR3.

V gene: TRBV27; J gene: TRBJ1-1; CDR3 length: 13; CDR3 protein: ASTPAGRSNTEAF
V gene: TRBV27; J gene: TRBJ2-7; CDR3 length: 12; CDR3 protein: ASSLTGGTYEQY
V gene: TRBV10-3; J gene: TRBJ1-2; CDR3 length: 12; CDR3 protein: AIRQGAPLYGYT
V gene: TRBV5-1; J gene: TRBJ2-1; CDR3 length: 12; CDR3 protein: ASSLAEGYNEQF
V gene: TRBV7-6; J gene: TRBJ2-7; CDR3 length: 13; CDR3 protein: ASSLGTGSSYEQY
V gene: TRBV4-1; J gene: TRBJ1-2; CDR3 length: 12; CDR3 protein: ASTEAGEGYGYT
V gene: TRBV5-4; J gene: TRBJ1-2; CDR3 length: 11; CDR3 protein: ASSFRDRDGYT
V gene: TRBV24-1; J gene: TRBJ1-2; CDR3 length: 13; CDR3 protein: ATSDPGTGQNGYT
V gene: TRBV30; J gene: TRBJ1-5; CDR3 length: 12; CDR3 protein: AWSSADRSQPQH
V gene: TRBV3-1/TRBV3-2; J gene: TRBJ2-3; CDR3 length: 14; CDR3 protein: ASSLPTSGATDTQY
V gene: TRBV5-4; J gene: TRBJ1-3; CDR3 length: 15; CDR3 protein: ASSRWQGALSGNTIY
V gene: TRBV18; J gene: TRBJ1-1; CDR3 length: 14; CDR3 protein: ASSLGQGRLNTEAF
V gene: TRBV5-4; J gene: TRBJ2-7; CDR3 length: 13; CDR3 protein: ASSSGLGASYEQY
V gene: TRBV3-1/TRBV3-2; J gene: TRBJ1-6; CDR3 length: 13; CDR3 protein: ASSREGGYNSPLH
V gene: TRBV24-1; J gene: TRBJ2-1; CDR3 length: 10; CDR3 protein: ATSTARNEQF
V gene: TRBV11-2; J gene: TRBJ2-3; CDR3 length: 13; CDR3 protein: ASSWTGGRSDTQY
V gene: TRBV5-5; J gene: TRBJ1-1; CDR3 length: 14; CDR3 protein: ASSSYRGRLDTEAF
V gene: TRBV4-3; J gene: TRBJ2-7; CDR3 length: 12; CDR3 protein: ASSQGASSYEQY
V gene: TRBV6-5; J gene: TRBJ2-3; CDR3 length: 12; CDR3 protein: ASTGLSITDTQY
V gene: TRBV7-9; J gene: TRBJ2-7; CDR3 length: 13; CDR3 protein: ASSLVGQGGDEQY
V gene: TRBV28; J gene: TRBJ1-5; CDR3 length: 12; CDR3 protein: ASSLIYGGEPQH
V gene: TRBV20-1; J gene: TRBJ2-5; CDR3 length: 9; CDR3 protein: SGSREETQY
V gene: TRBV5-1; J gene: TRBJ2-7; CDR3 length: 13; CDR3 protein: ASSSGFPGVNEQY
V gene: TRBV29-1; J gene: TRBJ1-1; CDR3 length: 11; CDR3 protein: SVRSVRGTEAF
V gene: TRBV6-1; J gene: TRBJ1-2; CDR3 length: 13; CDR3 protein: ASSRTGGANYGYT
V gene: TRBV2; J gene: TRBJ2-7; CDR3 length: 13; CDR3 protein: ASLSPGLAGYEQY
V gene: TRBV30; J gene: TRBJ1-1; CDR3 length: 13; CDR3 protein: AWDPGQYGITEAF
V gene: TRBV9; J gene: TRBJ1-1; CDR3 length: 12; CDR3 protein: ASSRLTGGTEAF
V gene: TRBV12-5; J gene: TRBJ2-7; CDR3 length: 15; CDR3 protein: ASGPLKTVNAPYEQY
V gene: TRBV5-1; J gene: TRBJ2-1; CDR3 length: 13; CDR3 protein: ASSDLAGGRGEQF
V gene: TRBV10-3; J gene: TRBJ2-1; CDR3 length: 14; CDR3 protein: AISGGAGLGGNEQF
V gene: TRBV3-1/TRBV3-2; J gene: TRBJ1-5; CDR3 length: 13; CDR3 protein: ASSQDSYSNQPQH
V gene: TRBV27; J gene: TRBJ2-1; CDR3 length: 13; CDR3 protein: ASSPRGGSYNEQF
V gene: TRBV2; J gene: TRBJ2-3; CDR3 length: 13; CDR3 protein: ASSGASAGTDTQY
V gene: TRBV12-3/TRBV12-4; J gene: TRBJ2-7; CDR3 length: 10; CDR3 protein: ASSLRFYEQY
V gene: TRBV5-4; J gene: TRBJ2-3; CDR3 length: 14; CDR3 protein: ASSPTSGRAEDTQY
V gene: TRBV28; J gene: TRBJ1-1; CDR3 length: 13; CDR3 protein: ASQGGNRYPFEAF
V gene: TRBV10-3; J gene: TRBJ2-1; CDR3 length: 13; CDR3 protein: AISARAGTDNEQF
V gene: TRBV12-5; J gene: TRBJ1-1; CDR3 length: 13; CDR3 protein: ASGLVGGMNTEAF
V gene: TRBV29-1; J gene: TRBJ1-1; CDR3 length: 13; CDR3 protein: SAWVAEGGGTEAF
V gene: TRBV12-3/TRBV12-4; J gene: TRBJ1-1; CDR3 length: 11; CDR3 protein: ASSLGQGTEAF
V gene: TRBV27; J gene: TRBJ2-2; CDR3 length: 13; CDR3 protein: ASSFGRWATGELF
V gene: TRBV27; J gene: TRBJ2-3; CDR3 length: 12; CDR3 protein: ASSLGRATDTQY
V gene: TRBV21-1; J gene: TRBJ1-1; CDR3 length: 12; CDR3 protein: ASSEDREGTEAF
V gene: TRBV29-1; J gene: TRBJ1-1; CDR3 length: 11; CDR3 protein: SVDGRVVTEAF
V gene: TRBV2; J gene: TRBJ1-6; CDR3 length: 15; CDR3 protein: ASIPDRWSSYNSPLH
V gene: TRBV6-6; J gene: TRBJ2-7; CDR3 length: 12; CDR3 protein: ASSPIQGTYEQY
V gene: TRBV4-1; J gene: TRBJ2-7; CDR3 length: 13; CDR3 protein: ASSPATTSHQVQY
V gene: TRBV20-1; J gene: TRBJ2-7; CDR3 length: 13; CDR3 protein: SAGGQGSSSYEQY
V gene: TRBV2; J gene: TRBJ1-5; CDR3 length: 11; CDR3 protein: ASRGEANQPQH
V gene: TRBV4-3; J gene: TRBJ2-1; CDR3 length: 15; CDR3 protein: ASSQDPLAPAYNEQF
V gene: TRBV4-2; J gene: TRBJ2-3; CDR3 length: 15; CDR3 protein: ASSQELSPPSTDTQY
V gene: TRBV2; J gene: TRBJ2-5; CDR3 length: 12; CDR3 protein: ASSERLAGQTQY